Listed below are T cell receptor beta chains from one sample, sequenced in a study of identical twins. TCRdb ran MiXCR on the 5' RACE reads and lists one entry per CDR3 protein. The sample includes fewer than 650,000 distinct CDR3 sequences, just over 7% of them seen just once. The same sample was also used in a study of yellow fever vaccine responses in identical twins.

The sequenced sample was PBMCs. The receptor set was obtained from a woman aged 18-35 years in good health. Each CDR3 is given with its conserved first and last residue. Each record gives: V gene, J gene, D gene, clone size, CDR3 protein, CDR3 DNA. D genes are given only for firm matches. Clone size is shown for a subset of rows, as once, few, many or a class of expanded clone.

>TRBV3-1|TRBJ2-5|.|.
CASSQDGHRQETQYF
TGTGCCAGCAGCCAAGATGGGCACAGGCAAGAGACCCAGTACTTC
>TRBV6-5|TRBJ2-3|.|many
CASSYAPGQIIDTQYF
TGTGCCAGCAGTTACGCACCGGGACAAATAATAGATACGCAGTATTTT
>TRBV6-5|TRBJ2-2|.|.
CASTNTPNTGELFF
TGTGCCAGCACAAACACACCGAACACCGGGGAGCTGTTTTTT
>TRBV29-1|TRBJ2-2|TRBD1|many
CSVLDRDENGELFF
TGCAGCGTTTTAGACAGGGACGAAAACGGGGAGCTGTTTTTT
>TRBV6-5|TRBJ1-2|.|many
CASSLAGRYGYTF
TGTGCCAGCAGTTTGGCGGGCCGCTATGGCTACACCTTC
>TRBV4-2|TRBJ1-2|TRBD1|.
CASSQEMAQGNYGYTF
TGTGCCAGCAGCCAAGAAATGGCACAGGGGAACTATGGCTACACCTTC
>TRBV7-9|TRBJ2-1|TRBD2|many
CASSLVGRTSGYNEQFF
TGTGCCAGCAGCTTAGTGGGTCGGACTAGCGGATACAATGAGCAGTTCTTC
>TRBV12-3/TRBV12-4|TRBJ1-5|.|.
CASSDSGHQPQHF
TGTGCCAGCAGTGACTCAGGGCATCAGCCCCAGCATTTT
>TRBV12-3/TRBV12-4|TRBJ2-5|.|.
CASSTGAPTRSQYF
TGTGCCAGCAGCACCGGGGCCCCGACGAGGTCCCAGTACTTC
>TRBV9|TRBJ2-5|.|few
CASSVGAGIETQYF
TGTGCCAGCAGCGTAGGGGCAGGGATAGAGACCCAGTACTTC
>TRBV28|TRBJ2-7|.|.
CASSLSVGGSRYEQYF
TGTGCCAGCAGTTTAAGTGTTGGTGGGAGTCGCTACGAGCAGTACTTC
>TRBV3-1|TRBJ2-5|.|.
CASSQNLASTQETQYF
TGTGCCAGCAGCCAGAATCTAGCGTCAACCCAAGAGACCCAGTACTTC
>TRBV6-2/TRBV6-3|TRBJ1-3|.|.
CASSYSWASGNTIYF
TGTGCCAGCAGTTACTCATGGGCCTCTGGAAACACCATATATTTT
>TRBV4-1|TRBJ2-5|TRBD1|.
CASSQGDRAFQETQYF
TGCGCCAGCAGCCAGGGAGACAGGGCTTTCCAAGAGACCCAGTACTTC
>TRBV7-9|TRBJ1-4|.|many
CASSLNRKLFF
TGTGCCAGCAGCTTAAACCGAAAACTGTTTTTT
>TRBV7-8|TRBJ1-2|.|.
CASSSLGVGSTYGYTF
TGTGCCAGCAGCTCTCTGGGCGTCGGCTCCACCTATGGCTACACCTTC
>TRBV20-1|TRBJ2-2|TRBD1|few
CSAGDRVFPGELFF
TGCAGTGCAGGGGACAGGGTATTTCCCGGGGAGCTGTTTTTT